This paragraph covers one TCR beta chain sequence. Its antigen is undetermined. Germline V gives CDR1 MGHRA, CDR2 YSYEKL. The CDR3 runs 17 residues. With 1 base clipped from V and 8 bases from J, the junction kept 11 bases outside the gene matches. Each cDNA got a UMI-containing oligo ligated at its 3' end. An equimolar mix of RC1.1 and RC1.2 primed the beta chain across TRBC1 and TRBC2. Starting with the second PCR, alpha and beta TCR chains went through separate processing. TCRdb fed the UMI-ligation and nested PCR reads into MiXCR, producing one record per CDR3 protein. The sample carries approximately 60,000 distinct CDR3 sequences, 9% to 15% recorded once. The data are from a study of quantifying T cell responses using KT2 cells. For the study at large: TCR alpha and beta constant-region primers primed reverse transcription of RNA. Estimated efficiency of the T4 ligation step was above 9.5% under optimum conditions.

Study conclusions and caveats: Detection of KT2 sequences held at the lowest tested level, about one cell per 100,000 PBMC. KT2 sequence counts showed saturation when very many KT2 cells were spiked in.

The chain joins TRBV4-1 to TRBJ2-1, with 10 bases that match TRBD1. Sequencing input: PBMCs spiked with cells of the T cell clone KT2. The TCR originated in a human donor. The CDR3 bases are TGCGCCAGCAGCCAAGTGTTCGAGACAGGGGGCGCGTATGAGCAGTTCTTC. Translation gives CASSQVFETGGAYEQFF.